A selection of T cell receptor beta chains follows, all from one sample in a study of blood T cell repertoires in COVID-19. Libraries were prepared by immunoSEQ multiplex PCR; TCRdb keeps only in-frame clonotypes and omits some of them. The profile shows under 400,000 clones, 70% to 90% of them singletons. Sequencing was carried out using peripheral blood. The receptors shown here come from a woman in her thirties with COVID-19, enrolled during active disease. Both conserved end residues are part of each CDR3. Each record gives: V gene, CDR3 length, D gene, J gene, clone size, CDR3 DNA, CDR3 protein. A D gene is named only where the DNA matches it firmly. A row's size may be missing; if present it is once, few, many or a size class.

>TRBV4-1|13|-|TRBJ2-7|-
TGCGCCAGCAGCCAAGGAGCGTCCTACGAGCAGTACTTC
CASSQGASYEQYF
>TRBV3-1/TRBV3-2|13|TRBD1|TRBJ1-5|once
TGTGCCAGCAGCCTACAGGGGAATCAGCCCCAGCATTTT
CASSLQGNQPQHF
>TRBV5-4|17|-|TRBJ1-5|-
TGTGCCAGCAGCTTAGGCGGGGGGGGATCGGGCAATCAGCCCCAGCATTTT
CASSLGGGGSGNQPQHF
>TRBV12-3/TRBV12-4|13|-|TRBJ1-3|few
TGTGCCGGACAAATGGGTTCTGGAAACACCATATATTTT
CAGQMGSGNTIYF
>TRBV25-1|15|-|TRBJ2-5|once
TGTGCCAGCAGTGAGCGAGGGCGGTCGACGGAGACCCAGTACTTC
CASSERGRSTETQYF
>TRBV24-1|14|-|TRBJ2-1|-
TGTGCCACCAGTGATTTTCCGGGGGACAATGAGCAGTTCTTC
CATSDFPGDNEQFF
>TRBV2|14|TRBD1|TRBJ1-2|-
TGTGCCAGCAGTGGCGACAGGGGCGGCTATGGCTACACCTTC
CASSGDRGGYGYTF
>TRBV3-1/TRBV3-2|14|TRBD2|TRBJ2-5|-
TGTGCCAGCAAAGACGGGGGGGCCCAAGAGACCCAGTACTTC
CASKDGGAQETQYF
>TRBV11-1|14|-|TRBJ2-5|-
TGTGCCTCCCATTCAGGGTACGCGGGGGAGACCCAGTACTTC
CASHSGYAGETQYF
>TRBV7-2|15|TRBD1|TRBJ1-5|-
TGTGCCAGCAGCTTACGAGGGGGCGGAATTCAGCCCCAGCATTTT
CASSLRGGGIQPQHF
>TRBV6-5|16|-|TRBJ2-2|-
TGTGCCAGCAGTTACTACGATGGCCCCGTTCCCGGGGAGCTGTTTTTT
CASSYYDGPVPGELFF
>TRBV4-3|15|-|TRBJ1-2|-
TGCGCCAGCAGCCCTCGTGACAGGACTAACTATGGCTACACCTTC
CASSPRDRTNYGYTF
>TRBV2|13|-|TRBJ1-5|-
TGTGCCAGCAGTCGACTTAGCAATCAGCCCCAGCATTTT
CASSRLSNQPQHF
>TRBV2|14|-|TRBJ1-5|-
TGTGCCAGCACTCCGGGACTTAGGAATCAGCCCCAGCATTTT
CASTPGLRNQPQHF
>TRBV6-2/TRBV6-3|14|-|TRBJ1-1|-
TGTGCCAACAGTCCGACAGCTTTCAACACTGAAGCTTTCTTT
CANSPTAFNTEAFF
>TRBV7-3|15|TRBD2|TRBJ2-1|-
TGTGCCAGCAGCTTAACTCCTAGCGGTGTGTTAGAGCAGTTCTTC
CASSLTPSGVLEQFF
>TRBV27|14|-|TRBJ1-4|-
TGTGCCAGCAGTTTCGCGGGAACTAATGAAAAACTGTTTTTT
CASSFAGTNEKLFF
>TRBV15|15|-|TRBJ1-4|-
TGTGCCACCAGCAGAGCCAGGGCAACTAATGAAAAACTGTTTTTT
CATSRARATNEKLFF
>TRBV2|11|-|TRBJ2-1|-
TGTGCCAGCAGCATCCGTAGTGAGCAGTTCTTC
CASSIRSEQFF
>TRBV5-1|18|TRBD1|TRBJ1-3|-
TGCGCCAGCAGCCCTACATCCCACACAGGGGCAGGAGGAAACACCATATATTTT
CASSPTSHTGAGGNTIYF
>TRBV7-9|13|-|TRBJ1-6|-
TGTGCCAGCAGCCGCACAGGGAATTCACCCCTCCACTTT
CASSRTGNSPLHF
>TRBV6-5|13|-|TRBJ2-2|-
TGTGCCAGCAGTGACTCCGGGGACGGGGAGCTGTTTTTT
CASSDSGDGELFF
>TRBV5-1|16|TRBD1|TRBJ1-6|-
TGCGCCAGCAGCGCCAGGGGGCGCGGTAATAATTCACCCCTCCACTTT
CASSARGRGNNSPLHF
>TRBV5-5|16|-|TRBJ1-6|-
TGTGCCAGCTCCCTTCTGGTCGGGGGGATGGGCTCACCCCTCCACTTT
CASSLLVGGMGSPLHF
>TRBV24-1|15|-|TRBJ2-1|-
TGTGCCACCAGTGCCCCGGGATCCACAGCGGATGAGCAGTTCTTC
CATSAPGSTADEQFF
>TRBV20-1|11|TRBD1|TRBJ1-3|-
TGCAGTGCTAGAGATGGACAGGGGGCGTATTTT
CSARDGQGAYF
>TRBV30|14|TRBD1|TRBJ1-3|few
TGTGCCTGGAGTGTAGACAGGGGTTGGAACACCATATATTTT
CAWSVDRGWNTIYF
>TRBV30|11|-|TRBJ1-1|once
TGTGCCTGGAGAGGAGTGACTGAAGCTTTCTTT
CAWRGVTEAFF
>TRBV15|16|TRBD2|TRBJ2-2|-
TGTGCCACCAGCTTAAGCGGGGGGGCGAACACCGGGGAGCTGTTTTTT
CATSLSGGANTGELFF
>TRBV4-3|17|-|TRBJ1-2|-
TGCGCCAGCAGCAGCGTCGAGGGAGGGAACTTTGGCTATGGCTACACCTTC
CASSSVEGGNFGYGYTF
>TRBV13|15|-|TRBJ1-2|-
TGTGCCAGCAGCTTAGAATTTGGCGGGACCGGGGGCTACACCTTC
CASSLEFGGTGGYTF
>TRBV28|15|-|TRBJ1-5|-
TGTGCCAGCAGTCCGACAGGTCCGAGCAATCAGCCCCAGCATTTT
CASSPTGPSNQPQHF
>TRBV4-1|15|TRBD1|TRBJ1-1|once
TGCGCCAGCAGCCAAGAGGGGCAGGGGGCGAGAGAAGCTTTCTTT
CASSQEGQGAREAFF
>TRBV9|15|-|TRBJ1-4|-
TGTGCCAGCAGCCCGTCGGGGGCAACTAATGAAAAACTGTTTTTT
CASSPSGATNEKLFF
>TRBV6-2/TRBV6-3|17|TRBD2|TRBJ2-2|once
TGTGCCAGCAGTTACTCTGGGGGGGTAGGGGACACCGGGGAGCTGTTTTTT
CASSYSGGVGDTGELFF
>TRBV7-9|12|-|TRBJ1-1|-
TGTGCCAGCAGCTTCCCGCAGGGGCCCGCTTTCTTT
CASSFPQGPAFF